This T cell receptor (beta chain) was identified in a study of beta chain features in type 1 diabetes. General study findings and limits: There was a moderate but significant shortening of TCRB CDR3s in all four CD4+ subsets of Type 1 diabetes patients. Within the patient group, naive, central memory and Treg TCRB repertoires appeared more similar to each other than within healthy donors. A PCR bias possibly favoring shorter templates would apply equally to patients and controls.

What was sequenced were expressed TCRB transcripts, since all of the isolated RNA had been reverse transcribed. The table came from immunoSEQ multiplex PCR; TCRdb's copy has only in-frame clones and leaves some out. Among some 330,000 clones, 10% to 15% were seen once, and the ten largest hold around 0.01%. The germline V gene encodes CDR1 ENHRY and CDR2 SYGVKD. The CDR3 length is 15 residues. V was trimmed by 1 base and J by 0 bases, leaving 9 bases between them. Stem cell-like memory, regulatory, central memory and naive CD4+ cells were sorted via CD45RO/CCR7/CD25/CD127/CD95/CD27. This clone was seen a handful of times. Its antigen is undetermined.

The chain has TRBV10-3 and TRBJ1-2; D gene unclear. Sequencing was done on a sample of naive CD4+ T cells from blood. This TCR was sampled from a woman between 18 and 29 years old with type 1 diabetes. The CDR3 is CAISELGEANYGYTF. The CDR3 region has the DNA TGTGCCATCAGTGAGTTAGGAGAGGCTAACTATGGCTACACCTTC.